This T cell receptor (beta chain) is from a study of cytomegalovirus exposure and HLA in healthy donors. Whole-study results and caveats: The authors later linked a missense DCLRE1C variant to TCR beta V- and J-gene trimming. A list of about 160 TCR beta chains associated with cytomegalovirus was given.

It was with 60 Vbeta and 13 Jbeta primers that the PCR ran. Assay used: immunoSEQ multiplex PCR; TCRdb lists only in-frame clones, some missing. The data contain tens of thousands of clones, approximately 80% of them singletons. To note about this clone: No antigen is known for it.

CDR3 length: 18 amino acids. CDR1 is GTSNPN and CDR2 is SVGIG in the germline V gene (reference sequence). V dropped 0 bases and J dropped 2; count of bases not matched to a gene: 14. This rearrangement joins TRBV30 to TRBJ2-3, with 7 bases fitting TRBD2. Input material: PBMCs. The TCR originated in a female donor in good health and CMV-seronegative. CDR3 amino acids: CAWSVRYSRTSDTDTQYF. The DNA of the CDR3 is TGTGCCTGGAGTGTACGATATTCGAGGACTAGTGACACAGATACGCAGTATTTT.